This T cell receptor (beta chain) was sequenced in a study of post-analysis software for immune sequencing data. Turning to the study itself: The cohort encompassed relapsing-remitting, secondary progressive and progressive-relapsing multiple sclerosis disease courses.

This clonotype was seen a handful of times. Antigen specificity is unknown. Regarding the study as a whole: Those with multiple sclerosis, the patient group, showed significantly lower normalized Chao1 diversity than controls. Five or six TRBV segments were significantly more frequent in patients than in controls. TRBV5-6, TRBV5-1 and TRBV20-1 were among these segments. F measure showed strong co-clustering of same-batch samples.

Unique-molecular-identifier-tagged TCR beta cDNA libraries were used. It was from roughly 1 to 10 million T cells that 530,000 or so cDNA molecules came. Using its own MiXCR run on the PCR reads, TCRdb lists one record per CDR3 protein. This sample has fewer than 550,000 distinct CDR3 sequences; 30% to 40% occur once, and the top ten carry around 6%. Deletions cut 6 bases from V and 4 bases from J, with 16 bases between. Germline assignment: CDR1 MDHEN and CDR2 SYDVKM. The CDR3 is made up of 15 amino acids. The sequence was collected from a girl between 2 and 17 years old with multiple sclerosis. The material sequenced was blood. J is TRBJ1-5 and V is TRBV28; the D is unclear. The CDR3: CASSLKTLDNQPQHF. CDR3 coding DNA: TGTGCCAGCAGCTTAAAAACCCTAGATAATCAGCCCCAGCATTTT.